Sequencing of this T cell receptor beta chain was carried out in a study of CD8 T cells in ankylosing spondylitis. This clonotype was counted many times. Its target is not known. Study-wide results and limits: Significantly higher representation of disease-linked clones was reported for matched ankylosing spondylitis synovial fluid. A TCR beta motif of about eight highly homologous variants seemed to mark ankylosing spondylitis blood.

By quantitative 5'-RACE with molecular barcodes, the TCR beta libraries were made. A single record per CDR3 protein comes from TCRdb applying MiXCR to the 5' RACE reads. The data contain under 85,000 distinct CDR3 sequences, less than 6% of them singletons. This clonotype originated in a male donor with ankylosing spondylitis or in good health (not recorded which). Sequenced input: blood, either unsorted or a sorted T cell fraction (not recorded which).

The CDR3 sequence is CASSSISGTEAFF. In DNA form, the CDR3 reads TGTGCCAGCAGCTCCATATCCGGCACTGAAGCTTTCTTT. This rearrangement joins TRBV11-3 to TRBJ1-1; D uncertain. Trimming removed 4 bases from V and 4 bases from J, with 10 bases in between. From germline, CDR1 is SGHNT and CDR2 YENEEA. This CDR3 contains 13 residues.